The text below deals with one TCR beta chain. This sample was included in a study of siplizumab effects on memory and regulatory T cells. The protocol was immunoSEQ multiplex PCR, while the TCRdb copy is restricted to in-frame clones and leaves out a portion. The sample consists of tens of thousands of clones, 80% to 95% of them appearing once. The length of the CDR3 is 15 residues. V was cut by 3 bases and J by 5 bases, with 16 bases left in between. Germline V gives CDR1 MDHEN, CDR2 SYDVKM. J is TRBJ1-2 and V is TRBV28; weak D call: TRBD1 (6 bases). This clonotype originated in a human donor in good health. The material sequenced was CD8+ T cells sorted from blood. The CDR3 protein is CASSFRQVVGYGYTF. Here the CDR3 DNA reads TGTGCCAGCAGTTTCCGACAGGTGGTGGGTTATGGCTACACCTTC.